The clone carrying this T cell receptor beta chain occurred many times. This sample was included in a study of T cells in Graves' hyperthyroidism and ophthalmopathy. The CDR3 regions of TCR beta were amplified from RNA transcripts. Researchers ran a first-round RT-PCR on the TCR CDR3 using the HTBI primer set. Each CDR3 protein gets one entry after TCRdb re-called the multiplex PCR reads with MiXCR. The data contain about 510,000 distinct CDR3 sequences, about 14% of them seen just once; the ten biggest clones take up 11% to 15%. From germline, CDR1 is SNHLY and CDR2 FYNNEI. The CDR3 has 15 residues. Trimming at V came to 6 bases and at J to 8 bases, leaving 11 bases not matched to a gene.

The TCR originated in a woman aged 40 to 50 with Graves' hyperthyroidism. Sequencing was performed on blood. V is TRBV2 and J is TRBJ1-4; TRBD1 aligns across 8 bases. CDR3 sequence: CASRGRGQGFEKLFF. The CDR3 DNA is TGTGCCAGCAGGGGTAGAGGACAGGGTTTCGAAAAACTGTTTTTT.